This T cell receptor (beta chain) comes out of a study of T cell repertoires in cytomegalovirus infection. Study as a whole: A matching HLA type, together with CMV infection, was signaled by public TCR beta signatures. Study-wide results and limits: Clonotype analysis showed dominance of the ex vivo response by HLA-C-restricted CMV-specific TCR beta clonotypes. Public TCR beta family frequency separated CMV-and-HLA carriers, including in an independent cohort.

This CDR3 region has 14 residues. CDR1 is MDHEN, CDR2 SYDVKM, per germline. Between the trimmed V and J ends, which lost 0 bases and 6 bases, there was a span of 11 bases. Regarding this clonotype: What it binds is unknown.

TCRdb reanalysed the reads using MiXCR and keeps one entry per CDR3 protein. The sample has roughly 200,000 distinct CDR3 sequences, about 17% seen once. The rearrangement uses TRBV28 and TRBJ1-2; D gene uncertain. This receptor was taken from a human donor in good health (CMV status not recorded). Some clones in this sample may be carry-over from other donors' samples. The sample taken for sequencing was CD8+ T cells from PBMCs. CDR3 coding DNA: TGTGCCAGCAGTTTATGGTCGCAGGCTGATGGCTACACCTTC. Protein sequence: CASSLWSQADGYTF.